This is a list of T cell receptor beta chains from one sample in a study of response to subunit inactivated influenza vaccine. Using its own MiXCR run on the RT-PCR reads, TCRdb lists one record per CDR3 protein. The sample contains over 150,000 distinct CDR3 sequences, around a tenth of which appear only once. The specimen comprised non-naive T cells sorted from PBMCs, sampled on the day of vaccination. The receptors shown here come from a man aged 50-59 years who received an inactivated influenza vaccine. The CDR3 runs from the conserved cysteine through the conserved F or W. The order of the fields is J gene, D gene, clone size, V gene, CDR3 protein, CDR3 DNA. The D gene is left open where the match is weak. Expanded clones get a size class; other rows say once, few or many, or leave the size out.

j_call: TRBJ2-2
d_call: -
clone_size: many
v_call: TRBV5-5
cdr3_aa: CASSLTGKAGELFF
cdr3_nt: TGTGCCAGCAGCTTGACAGGGAAGGCCGGGGAGCTGTTTTTT

j_call: TRBJ2-1
d_call: -
clone_size: many
v_call: TRBV7-6
cdr3_aa: CASSLSVYNEQFF
cdr3_nt: TGTGCCAGCAGCTTATCCGTCTACAATGAGCAGTTCTTC

j_call: TRBJ2-3
d_call: TRBD1
clone_size: -
v_call: TRBV29-1
cdr3_aa: CSVATGQGRDTQYF
cdr3_nt: TGCAGCGTAGCCACGGGACAGGGCAGGGATACGCAGTATTTT

j_call: TRBJ2-1
d_call: -
clone_size: many
v_call: TRBV29-1
cdr3_aa: CSVQGGFETYNEQFF
cdr3_nt: TGCAGCGTCCAAGGGGGGTTCGAAACCTACAATGAGCAGTTCTTC

j_call: TRBJ2-3
d_call: TRBD2
clone_size: many
v_call: TRBV7-9
cdr3_aa: CASSPLAGVDTQYF
cdr3_nt: TGTGCCAGCAGCCCGCTAGCGGGGGTCGATACGCAGTATTTT

j_call: TRBJ2-3
d_call: -
clone_size: -
v_call: TRBV20-1
cdr3_aa: CSARSGRTDTQYF
cdr3_nt: TGCAGTGCTAGGAGTGGACGGACAGATACGCAGTATTTT

j_call: TRBJ2-1
d_call: TRBD1
clone_size: few
v_call: TRBV5-6
cdr3_aa: CASTIVGTGVINEQFF
cdr3_nt: TGTGCCAGCACCATTGTCGGGACAGGGGTAATTAATGAGCAGTTCTTC

j_call: TRBJ1-2
d_call: -
clone_size: -
v_call: TRBV27
cdr3_aa: CASSRHEGTGYTF
cdr3_nt: TGTGCCAGCAGCCGCCACGAGGGTACGGGCTACACCTTC

j_call: TRBJ1-5
d_call: -
clone_size: -
v_call: TRBV4-2
cdr3_aa: CASSQEVGGFQPQHF
cdr3_nt: TGTGCCAGCAGCCAAGAAGTTGGGGGGTTTCAGCCCCAGCATTTT

j_call: TRBJ2-7
d_call: -
clone_size: few
v_call: TRBV6-2/TRBV6-3
cdr3_aa: CASSYSSERWEAYEQYF
cdr3_nt: TGTGCCAGCAGTTACTCGAGCGAGCGGTGGGAGGCCTACGAGCAGTACTTC

j_call: TRBJ2-1
d_call: TRBD1
clone_size: -
v_call: TRBV11-2
cdr3_aa: CASSPYRGYNEQFF
cdr3_nt: TGTGCCAGCAGCCCCTACAGGGGATACAATGAGCAGTTCTTC

j_call: TRBJ2-1
d_call: -
clone_size: -
v_call: TRBV7-8
cdr3_aa: CASSGRTSTYNEQFF
cdr3_nt: TGTGCCAGCAGCGGCAGAACTTCTACCTACAATGAGCAGTTCTTC

j_call: TRBJ2-3
d_call: -
clone_size: many
v_call: TRBV12-3/TRBV12-4
cdr3_aa: CASRTGGVSTDTQYF
cdr3_nt: TGTGCCAGCAGGACGGGGGGCGTTAGCACAGATACGCAGTATTTT

j_call: TRBJ2-2
d_call: -
clone_size: -
v_call: TRBV6-1
cdr3_aa: CASSELGTGELFF
cdr3_nt: TGTGCCAGCAGTGAACTGGGGACCGGGGAGCTGTTTTTT

j_call: TRBJ2-1
d_call: TRBD2
clone_size: -
v_call: TRBV20-1
cdr3_aa: CSAQRGGYNEQFF
cdr3_nt: TGCAGTGCACAGCGGGGGGGCTACAATGAGCAGTTCTTC

j_call: TRBJ2-1
d_call: -
clone_size: -
v_call: TRBV5-1
cdr3_aa: CASSPLLSGPYNEQFF
cdr3_nt: TGCGCCAGCAGCCCTCTCCTTTCGGGACCCTACAATGAGCAGTTCTTC

j_call: TRBJ2-1
d_call: -
clone_size: few
v_call: TRBV9
cdr3_aa: CASSVVGVDLRNEQFF
cdr3_nt: TGTGCCAGCAGCGTAGTTGGGGTAGATCTAAGGAATGAGCAGTTCTTC

j_call: TRBJ2-7
d_call: TRBD2
clone_size: many
v_call: TRBV29-1
cdr3_aa: CSVAGLAGNYEQYF
cdr3_nt: TGCAGCGTGGCCGGACTAGCGGGAAACTACGAGCAGTACTTC

j_call: TRBJ2-6
d_call: TRBD1
clone_size: -
v_call: TRBV11-2
cdr3_aa: CASSKRPGQASGANVLTF
cdr3_nt: TGTGCCAGCAGCAAGAGGCCTGGACAGGCCTCTGGGGCCAACGTCCTGACTTTC

j_call: TRBJ2-5
d_call: TRBD2
clone_size: few
v_call: TRBV20-1
cdr3_aa: CSARGGLAGGPEETQYF
cdr3_nt: TGCAGTGCTAGGGGGGGGCTAGCGGGAGGGCCTGAAGAGACCCAGTACTTC

j_call: TRBJ2-6
d_call: TRBD1
clone_size: -
v_call: TRBV9
cdr3_aa: CASSPLDRGTGANVLTF
cdr3_nt: TGTGCCAGCAGCCCCTTGGACAGGGGGACTGGGGCCAACGTCCTGACTTTC

j_call: TRBJ2-1
d_call: -
clone_size: -
v_call: TRBV6-1
cdr3_aa: CASTTRGLGSYNEQFF
cdr3_nt: TGTGCCAGCACCACGAGGGGTTTGGGCTCCTACAATGAGCAGTTCTTC

j_call: TRBJ2-5
d_call: TRBD2
clone_size: few
v_call: TRBV5-1
cdr3_aa: CASSFKRLAGFDGQETQYF
cdr3_nt: TGCGCCAGCAGCTTTAAACGACTAGCGGGGTTTGACGGGCAAGAGACCCAGTACTTC